This T cell receptor (beta chain) was sequenced during a study of PD-L1 blockade in urothelial cancer. Study overall: Chemotherapy regimens numbering 0 to 3 had been given to patients. Median T cell yield per blood sample was over 140,000 cells. Notes on the study in general: More expansion of tumor-associated blood clones, seen at 3 weeks, marked durable-benefit patients.

About this clone: Antigen specificity is unknown.

Measured with immunoSEQ multiplex PCR; TCRdb has only the in-frame clones, and not every one. The table records about 100,000 clones, approximately 85% of them present only once. Unmatched junction bases numbered 8, after V lost 4 bases and J lost 3 bases. The CDR3 totals 16 residues. The germline gives CDR1 LNHDA, CDR2 SQIVND (reference sequence). This specimen was PBMCs, taken around atezolizumab (anti-PD-L1) treatment. The rearrangement links TRBV19 to TRBJ2-1; 8 nucleotides align to TRBD1. The TCR originated in a man aged 50 to 59 with urothelial cancer. CDR3 protein: CASSRSDREYYNEQFF. CDR3 nucleotide sequence: TGTGCCAGTAGTAGATCGGACAGGGAGTACTACAATGAGCAGTTCTTC.